The T cell receptor beta chain described here comes from a study of control samples from healthy donors and cancer patients. Method: immunoSEQ multiplex PCR; TCRdb's copy keeps in-frame clones and lacks some. The sample carries 65,000 to 75,000 clones, roughly 87% recorded once. The CDR3 extends over 15 amino acids. V lost 0 bases, J lost 3 bases, and 9 bases lay in between. The germline V gene has CDR1 KGHSH and CDR2 LQKENI. This chain connects TRBV18 to TRBJ2-1, with D possibly being TRBD2 (6 bases). Sequences were obtained from blood. The TCR was taken from a woman between 45 and 60 years old in good health. The CDR3 bases are TGTGCCAGCTCACCACCTAGCGGTTACTACAATGAGCAGTTCTTC. Encoded protein: CASSPPSGYYNEQFF.